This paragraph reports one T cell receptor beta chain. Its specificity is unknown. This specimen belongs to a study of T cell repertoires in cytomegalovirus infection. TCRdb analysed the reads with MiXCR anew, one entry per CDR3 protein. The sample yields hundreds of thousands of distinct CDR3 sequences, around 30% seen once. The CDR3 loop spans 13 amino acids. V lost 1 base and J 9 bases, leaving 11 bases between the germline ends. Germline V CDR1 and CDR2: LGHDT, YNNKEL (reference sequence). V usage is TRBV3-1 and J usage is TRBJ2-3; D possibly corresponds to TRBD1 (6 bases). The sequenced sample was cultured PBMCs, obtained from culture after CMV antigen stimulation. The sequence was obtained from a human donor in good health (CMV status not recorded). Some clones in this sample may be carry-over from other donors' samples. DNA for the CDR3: TGTGCCAGCAGCCAAGGGTTTGGGGGCACGCAGTATTTT. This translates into CASSQGFGGTQYF.